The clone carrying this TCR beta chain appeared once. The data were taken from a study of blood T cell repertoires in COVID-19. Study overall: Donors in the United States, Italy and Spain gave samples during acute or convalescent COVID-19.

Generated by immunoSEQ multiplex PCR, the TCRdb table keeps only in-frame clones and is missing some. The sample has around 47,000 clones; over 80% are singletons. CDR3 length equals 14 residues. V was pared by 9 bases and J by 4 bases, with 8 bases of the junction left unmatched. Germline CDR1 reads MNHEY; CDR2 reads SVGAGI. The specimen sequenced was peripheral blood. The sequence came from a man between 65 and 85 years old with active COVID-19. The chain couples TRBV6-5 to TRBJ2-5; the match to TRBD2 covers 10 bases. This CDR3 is CASNSGGPPETQYF. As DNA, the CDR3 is TGTGCCAGTAATAGCGGGGGGCCCCCAGAGACCCAGTACTTC.